This TCR beta chain was captured in a study of PD-1 blockade in classical Hodgkin lymphoma. Points from the study as a whole: The diversity seen at baseline in complete responders resembled that of newly diagnosed patients. With CD4+ cells, TCR diversity rose significantly by C4D1, but not with CD8+ cells. Some patients started nivolumab under 1 year after ASCT, and they were excluded.

Sequencing used immunoSEQ multiplex PCR; TCRdb keeps in-frame clones, though not all of them. The data contain roughly 7,000 clones, about 74% of them singletons. Relapse was seen in all patients after autologous stem cell transplantation, and brentuximab vedotin exposure was variable. Between the trimmed V and J ends, which lost 0 bases and 6 bases, there was a span of 14 bases. CDR1 and CDR2 from the germline V gene are SGHKS and YYEKEE (reference sequence). The CDR3 totals 15 residues. About this clone: The target antigen is unknown.

The specimen was peripheral blood mononuclear cells (PBMCs), collected at baseline. The receptor comes from a human donor with classical Hodgkin lymphoma. The J gene is TRBJ2-3, the V gene TRBV5-5; the D is unclear. CDR3 nucleotides: TGTGCCAGCAGCTTGGGACCTGCCCTTGCCGATACGCAGTATTTT. Its translation: CASSLGPALADTQYF.